These 29 T cell receptor beta chains originate from one sample sequenced in a study of cytomegalovirus exposure and HLA in healthy donors. It was with 60 Vbeta and 13 Jbeta primers that the PCR ran. Method: immunoSEQ multiplex PCR; TCRdb's copy keeps in-frame clones and lacks some. The sample shows 160,000 or so clones, 80% of them seen only once. The sample taken for sequencing was PBMCs. These receptors originate from a man between 18 and 29 years old in good health and CMV-seropositive.

The rearrangement links TRBV7-6 to TRBJ1-6; D is unresolved. Germline assignment: CDR1 SGHVS and CDR2 FNYEAQ. Trimming removed 5 bases at V and 4 bases at J, with 6 bases between. The CDR3 extends over 13 amino acids. The CDR3 nucleotides are TGTGCCAGCAGCCTAACTTATAATTCACCCCTCCACTTT. Translating gives CASSLTYNSPLHF.

The chain is built from TRBV2 and TRBJ1-5; D remains unclear. The CDR3 totals 14 residues. Per germline, CDR1 SNHLY and CDR2 FYNNEI. V was pared by 2 bases and J by 0 bases, with 5 bases between. CDR3 DNA: TGTGCCAGCAGTGAATTTAATAGCAATCAGCCCCAGCATTTT. Protein: CASSEFNSNQPQHF. The full variable domain, in which reference TRBV2 and TRBJ1-5 provide the parts outside the CDR3, is EPEVTQTPSHQVTQMGQEVILRCVPISNHLYFYWYRQILGQKVEFLVSFYNNEISEKSEIFDDQFSVERPDGSNFTLKIRSTKLEDSAMYFCASSEFNSNQPQHFGDGTRLSIL.

J is TRBJ2-1 and V is TRBV30; TRBD2 matches 7 bases. This CDR3 comprises 17 residues. Trimming cost V 2 bases and J 3 bases; bases outside gene matches: 13. CDR1 and CDR2 (germline): GTSNPN, SVGIG (reference sequence). This CDR3 is CAWSKPAGGRFYNEQFF. CDR3 DNA: TGTGCCTGGAGTAAGCCCGCAGGCGGGAGATTCTACAATGAGCAGTTCTTC.

The chain is built from TRBV4-3 and TRBJ2-7; 7 positions match TRBD2. Germline-derived CDR1 and CDR2 are LGHNA and YSLEER. The V gene end was trimmed by 6 bases and the J gene end by 1 base; junction bases not matched to a gene: 6. The CDR3 is 14 amino acids. The CDR3 spells CASSVLGGSYEQYF. The CDR3 coding sequence is TGCGCCAGCAGTGTTCTGGGGGGGTCCTACGAGCAGTACTTC.

This chain uses TRBV10-3 with TRBJ2-7, with a tentative D call TRBD1 (6 bases). V was cut by 4 bases and J by 6 bases, with 19 bases left in between. The CDR3 consists of 15 residues. Per the germline V gene, CDR1 is ENHRY and CDR2 is SYGVKD. The CDR3 coding sequence is TGTGCCATCAGTGTCATGGGGGCGACAGGAAGCGAGCAGTACTTC. It specifies CAISVMGATGSEQYF.

This chain joins TRBV5-4 and TRBJ2-7; D gene unclear. V was pared by 4 bases and J by 4 bases, with 18 bases between. The CDR3 is 15 residues long. Germline lookup yields CDR1 SGHNT and CDR2 YYREEE (reference sequence). In nucleotides, the CDR3 is TGTGCCAGCAGCCCAGACTCCTTTTCCCAATACGAGCAGTACTTC. Residues: CASSPDSFSQYEQYF.

The V and J genes are TRBV5-4 and TRBJ2-1; 7 bases fit TRBD1. This CDR3 is built from 15 residues. The V gene's germline CDR1 is SGHNT and CDR2 YYREEE (reference sequence). Trimming cost V 0 bases and J 7 bases; bases outside gene matches: 7. CDR3: CASSLEGGAYNEQFF. CDR3 bases: TGTGCCAGCAGCTTGGAAGGGGGCGCATATAATGAGCAGTTCTTC.

The rearrangement uses TRBV28 and TRBJ2-7; 8 bases match TRBD1. CDR3 length: 14 amino acids. Germline V gene lookup returns CDR1 MDHEN and CDR2 SYDVKM. Losses at the gene ends were 5 bases for V and 2 bases for J; bases not matched to a gene: 5. CDR3 amino acids: CASSQPDRAYEQYF. In DNA, the CDR3 is TGTGCCAGCAGTCAACCGGACAGGGCCTACGAGCAGTACTTC.

The chain couples TRBV4-3 to TRBJ2-1, with TRBD2 matching over 15 bases. In germline, CDR1 is LGHNA, CDR2 YSLEER. Trimming at V came to 1 base and at J to 5 bases, leaving 12 bases not matched to a gene. This CDR3 contains 20 residues. Here the CDR3 reads CASSQAGTSGGILANNEQFF. Here the CDR3 DNA reads TGCGCCAGCAGCCAAGCTGGGACTAGCGGGGGGATCCTCGCGAACAATGAGCAGTTCTTC.

The chain employs TRBV2 and TRBJ2-5; D perhaps matches TRBD1 (6 bases). The CDR3 has 13 residues. Trimming cost V 2 bases and J 7 bases, with 11 bases left between them. Germline V lookup: CDR1 SNHLY, CDR2 FYNNEI. CDR3 DNA: TGTGCCAGCAGTGAATCAGTACAGGGGACCCAGTACTTC. This encodes CASSESVQGTQYF.

The V and J genes are TRBV4-3 and TRBJ2-5; TRBD1 might be the D (6 bases). The V end lost 1 base, the J end lost 4 bases, and 10 bases lay between the germline ends. CDR1 and CDR2 from the germline V gene are LGHNA and YSLEER. CDR3 length equals 14 residues. The CDR3 nucleotides read TGCGCCAGCAGCCAAGGTCTAGGGGGAGAGACCCAGTACTTC. Translated: CASSQGLGGETQYF.

The chain links TRBV6-6 to TRBJ2-3, with 9 bases that match TRBD2. The V segment lost 7 bases and the J segment 2 bases; nucleotides outside the gene matches: 7. Germline V gene sequence: CDR1 MNHNY, CDR2 SVGAGI (reference sequence). This CDR3 is built from 15 residues. For the CDR3, the DNA is TGTGCCAGCATCCGGCTAGCGGGGATCACAGATACGCAGTATTTT. It translates to CASIRLAGITDTQYF.

This clone was picked up a small number of times. V gene TRBV6-6 combines with J gene TRBJ2-3; 12 bases are shared with TRBD2. Trimming removed 6 bases from V and 2 bases from J; junction bases left unmatched: 6. This CDR3 is 16 amino acids long. Per the germline V gene, CDR1 is MNHNY and CDR2 is SVGAGI (reference sequence). The CDR3 sequence is CASSPRTSGTTDTQYF. Here the CDR3 DNA reads TGTGCCAGCAGCCCTAGGACTAGCGGGACCACAGATACGCAGTATTTT.

This chain uses TRBV9 with TRBJ1-5; D is perhaps TRBD1 (5 bases). The CDR3 runs 16 residues. Trimming took 0 bases from V and 1 from J, leaving 11 bases between them. Germline-derived CDR1 and CDR2 are SGDLS and YYNGEE. CDR3 sequence: CASSVGEGPSNQPQHF. The CDR3 nucleotides are TGTGCCAGCAGCGTAGGGGAGGGGCCGAGCAATCAGCCCCAGCATTTT.

The chain combines TRBV6-5 with TRBJ2-7, with D possibly TRBD2 on 6 matching bases. Looked up from germline, CDR1 is MNHEY and CDR2 is SVGAGI. This CDR3 is 15 amino acids long. Trimming pared 6 bases from V and 2 bases from J, leaving 17 bases between. This chain's CDR3 is CASRRWSSGTYEQYF. The CDR3 coding sequence is TGTGCCAGCAGAAGGTGGAGTAGCGGAACCTACGAGCAGTACTTC.

V and J are TRBV2 and TRBJ2-3; 8 bases fit TRBD2. The V gene end was trimmed by 4 bases and the J gene end by 1 base; junction bases not matched to a gene: 7. The CDR3 extends over 16 amino acids. Looked up from germline, CDR1 is SNHLY and CDR2 is FYNNEI. Here the CDR3 reads CASSGGGLLGTDTQYF. The DNA for the CDR3 is TGTGCCAGCAGTGGCGGGGGGTTGTTAGGCACAGATACGCAGTATTTT.

The V gene is TRBV7-2, the J gene TRBJ2-7; D perhaps matches TRBD1 (6 bases). The V end lost 5 bases, the J end lost 6 bases, and 17 bases lay between the germline ends. The CDR3 is 14 residues long. Per the germline V gene, CDR1 is SGHTA and CDR2 is FQGNSA. CDR3 amino acids: CASSTRQDGGEQYF. In DNA, the CDR3 is TGTGCCAGCAGCACCAGACAGGATGGGGGCGAGCAGTACTTC.

The genes are TRBV10-2 and TRBJ2-2, with 12 positions matching TRBD2. Germline V gives CDR1 WSHSY, CDR2 SAAADI. V lost 0 bases and J lost 7; bases outside the gene matches: 6. The CDR3 covers 17 residues. CDR3 amino acids: CASSESLAGGPGGELFF. The CDR3 DNA is TGCGCCAGCAGTGAGTCTCTAGCGGGGGGGCCAGGCGGGGAGCTGTTTTTT.

V gene TRBV13 combines with J gene TRBJ1-6; TRBD1 might be the D (5 bases). The V end was cut by 5 bases, the J end by 6 bases, with 17 bases between. This CDR3 spans 16 amino acids. CDR1 and CDR2 (germline): PRHDT, FYEKMQ (reference sequence). The CDR3 here is CASSLAGWGINSPLHF. CDR3 nucleotides: TGTGCCAGCAGCCTCGCAGGGTGGGGCATTAATTCACCCCTCCACTTT.

The rearrangement uses TRBV19 and TRBJ2-5, with unresolved D. This CDR3 is built from 13 residues. Germline V gene sequence: CDR1 LNHDA, CDR2 SQIVND (reference sequence). The V gene lost 4 bases and the J gene lost 4 bases, with 10 bases spanning the gap. DNA for the CDR3: TGTGCCAGTAGTAAAACGAGTGGAGAGACCCAGTACTTC. This sequence encodes CASSKTSGETQYF.

V gene TRBV2 combines with J gene TRBJ2-2; maybe TRBD2 (5 bases). CDR1 and CDR2 (germline): SNHLY, FYNNEI. The CDR3 is 13 residues long. V was clipped by 9 bases and J by 5 bases, with 13 bases between them. Written as DNA, the CDR3 is TGTGCCAGGAGGACTGTTTATACCGGGGAGCTGTTTTTT. Protein sequence: CARRTVYTGELFF.

The gene calls are TRBV6-5 and TRBJ1-5, with D hard to call. CDR3 length: 13 amino acids. Germline V CDR1 and CDR2: MNHEY, SVGAGI. The germline V and J ends were trimmed by 4 bases and 3 bases, with 7 bases remaining between them. CDR3 nucleotides: TGTGCCAGCAGTTCGCGATACAATCAGCCCCAGCATTTT. Translated, it gives CASSSRYNQPQHF.

V usage is TRBV25-1 and J usage is TRBJ2-2; 7 bases agree with TRBD2. The junction had 5 bases not matched to a gene; V was cut back by 0 bases and J by 7 bases. The length of the CDR3 is 15 residues. Germline CDR1 is MGHDK and CDR2 is SYGVNS. CDR3 in DNA: TGTGCCAGCAGTGAATATGGACTAGAAGGCGGGGAGCTGTTTTTT. Translated: CASSEYGLEGGELFF.

The V and J genes are TRBV7-9 and TRBJ2-5, with 7 bases fitting TRBD2. The CDR3 loop spans 17 amino acids. Germline V lookup: CDR1 SEHNR, CDR2 FQNEAQ (reference sequence). The V and J ends lost 4 bases and 5 bases, in that order; junction bases with no gene match: 16. The CDR3 protein is CASSSDTGGRAWETQYF. CDR3 nucleotide sequence: TGTGCCAGCAGCTCCGACACCGGGGGGAGGGCGTGGGAGACCCAGTACTTC.

The genes are TRBV4-1 and TRBJ1-5; 7 positions match TRBD1. V lost 6 bases, J lost 0 bases, and 8 bases stayed unmatched. CDR3 length: 16 amino acids. The germline V gene encodes CDR1 MGHRA and CDR2 YSYEKL. Here the CDR3 reads CASSPRTGNSNQPQHF. The DNA for the CDR3 is TGCGCCAGCAGTCCTCGGACAGGCAATAGCAATCAGCCCCAGCATTTT.

The rearrangement links TRBV4-3 to TRBJ2-5; 9 bases agree with TRBD1. CDR3 length: 18 amino acids. V gave up 0 bases and J gave up 1 base; unmatched junction bases: 9. Germline CDR1 reads LGHNA; CDR2 reads YSLEER. CDR3 sequence reads: CASSQERAGTGLQETQYF. The CDR3 DNA is TGCGCCAGCAGCCAAGAAAGGGCCGGGACAGGGCTCCAAGAGACCCAGTACTTC.

The chain joins TRBV5-1 to TRBJ2-1; D remains unclear. Germline assignment: CDR1 SGHRS and CDR2 YFSETQ. This CDR3 spans 13 amino acids. The V gene lost 0 bases and the J gene lost 5 bases, with 6 bases spanning the gap. This CDR3 is CASSLVPDNEQFF. The CDR3 coding sequence is TGCGCCAGCAGCTTGGTCCCAGACAATGAGCAGTTCTTC.

This clone occurred once. The chain combines TRBV19 with TRBJ2-1, with 7 bases fitting TRBD1. This CDR3 contains 16 residues. After removal of 2 bases from V and 4 bases from J, the junction contained 8 bases not matched to a gene. CDR1 and CDR2 from the germline V gene are LNHDA and SQIVND (reference sequence). CDR3 residues: CASSIQYSGQYNEQFF. The CDR3 DNA reads TGTGCCAGTAGTATACAATACTCGGGACAGTACAATGAGCAGTTCTTC. The entire variable domain, with the rest obtained from reference TRBV19 and TRBJ2-1, is as follows: DGGITQSPKYLFRKEGQNVTLSCEQNLNHDAMYWYRQDPGQGLRLIYYSQIVNDFQKGDIAEGYSVSREKKESFPLTVTSAQKNPTAFYLCASSIQYSGQYNEQFFGPGTRLTVL.

The CDR3 region is CASSLVVRPTDTQYF. In nucleotides, the CDR3 is TGTGCCAGCAGCTTAGTGGTGCGTCCCACAGATACGCAGTATTTT. The rearrangement links TRBV7-8 to TRBJ2-3, with D uncertain. The V end lost 1 base, the J end lost 2 bases, and 10 bases lay between the germline ends. The CDR3 is made up of 15 amino acids. In germline, CDR1 is SGHVS, CDR2 FQNEAQ.